This T cell receptor beta chain was recorded in a study of monozygotic twins with inflammatory bowel disease. Germline V gene data show CDR1 as LGHDT and CDR2 as YNNKEL (reference sequence). The CDR3 sequence is 15 residues long. PCR of TCRalpha and TCRbeta cDNA was nested, with two rounds of about 15 and 9 cycles. TCRdb re-called the 5' RACE reads and shows each CDR3 protein once, DNA omitted. The repertoire table contains some 450,000 distinct CDR3 sequences. The rearrangement links TRBV3-1 to TRBJ2-2. This clonotype was sampled from a human donor with ulcerative colitis or Crohn's disease, or a healthy co-twin of an affected twin (not recorded which). Specimen: blood. Here the CDR3 reads CASSQELMDTGELFF.